The 15 T cell receptor beta chains in this list originate from one sample, sequenced in a study of radiotherapy plus CTLA-4 blockade in lung cancer. Profiling relied on immunoSEQ multiplex PCR, and the TCRdb table lists in-frame clones only, not all of them. This sample yields 70,000 to 90,000 clones, of which approximately 80% are seen a single time; about 6.6% belongs to the top ten. Sequences were derived from peripheral blood, sampled from a patient treated with radiotherapy plus ipilimumab. The receptors here all came from a human donor with non-small cell lung cancer who had a complete response to radiotherapy plus ipilimumab.

The V gene is TRBV25-1, the J gene TRBJ1-1, with 8 bases aligning to TRBD1. Germline V gene data show CDR1 as MGHDK and CDR2 as SYGVNS. The CDR3 has 17 amino acids. J was trimmed by 0 bases and V by 3 bases; bases with no gene match: 9. The CDR3 region has the DNA TGTGCCAGCAGTGATAGGGGGGCAGGGGGCCTGAACACTGAAGCTTTCTTT. Translating it yields CASSDRGAGGLNTEAFF. The full variable domain, completed using reference TRBV25-1 and TRBJ1-1, is EADIYQTPRYLVIGTGKKITLECSQTMGHDKMYWYQQDPGMELHLIHYSYGVNSTEKGDLSSESTVSRIRTEHFPLTLESARPSHTSQYLCASSDRGAGGLNTEAFFGQGTRLTVV.

This rearrangement joins TRBV9 to TRBJ2-7; 7 nucleotides match TRBD2. The CDR3 runs 15 residues. Germline trimming cut 1 base from V and 0 bases from J; bases unmatched to any gene: 4. CDR1 and CDR2 (germline): SGDLS, YYNGEE. CDR3 amino acids: CASSVSGADSYEQYF. The CDR3 nucleotides are TGTGCCAGCAGCGTAAGCGGGGCCGACTCCTACGAGCAGTACTTC.

This chain links TRBV10-3 with TRBJ1-1, with D perhaps matching TRBD1 (6 bases). Trimming took off 8 bases at V and 10 bases at J, with 20 bases between the two ends. The CDR3 has 13 residues. The germline gives CDR1 ENHRY, CDR2 SYGVKD. This CDR3 reads CAIAGTPIDGAFF. CDR3 bases: TGTGCCATCGCCGGGACACCTATTGATGGAGCTTTCTTT.

This clone was seen a handful of times. The V and J genes are TRBV4-1 and TRBJ1-5, with 10 bases matching TRBD1. Looked up from germline, CDR1 is MGHRA and CDR2 is YSYEKL. The junction had 1 base not matched to a gene; V was cut back by 2 bases and J by 6 bases. This CDR3 is built from 14 residues. The CDR3 loop reads CASSQRQGAQPQHF. The DNA for the CDR3 is TGCGCCAGCAGCCAAAGACAGGGGGCTCAGCCCCAGCATTTT.

The chain joins TRBV2 to TRBJ2-3; D ambiguous. With 8 bases removed from V and 3 bases from J, the gap between germline ends came to 18 bases. Germline V CDR1 and CDR2: SNHLY, FYNNEI. The CDR3 is 15 residues long. CDR3 nucleotide sequence: TGTGCCAGCGCACTCCAAGGTAGTCGAACAGATACGCAGTATTTT. This translates into CASALQGSRTDTQYF.

The chain links TRBV9 to TRBJ2-1, with 10 bases matching TRBD1. Germline CDR1 SGDLS, CDR2 YYNGEE. The CDR3 loop spans 16 amino acids. J was trimmed by 8 bases and V by 4 bases; bases with no gene match: 12. In DNA form, the CDR3 reads TGTGCCAGCAGCCCGGGGGGGACAGGGGTTGCCGATGAGCAGTTCTTC. Translated, it gives CASSPGGTGVADEQFF.

The chain couples TRBV5-1 to TRBJ2-2, with 9 bases lining up with TRBD1. The CDR3 totals 14 residues. Germline CDR1 is SGHRS and CDR2 is YFSETQ. V shed 4 bases and J 7 bases; nucleotides not matched to a gene: 5. CDR3 residues: CASSRGQGHGELFF. DNA of the CDR3: TGCGCCAGCAGCCGGGGACAGGGCCACGGGGAGCTGTTTTTT.

The chain carries TRBV7-2 and TRBJ2-5; TRBD2 might be the D (6 bases). Germline CDR1 reads SGHTA; CDR2 reads FQGNSA. CDR3 length: 15 amino acids. Trimming took off 5 bases at V and 5 bases at J, with 18 bases between the two ends. CDR3 residues: CASSQIPTSTETQYF. Here the CDR3 DNA reads TGTGCCAGCAGCCAAATCCCAACTAGCACGGAGACCCAGTACTTC.

DNA of the CDR3: TGTGCCAGCAGTTTAGCACAGGTAGCCGGGGAGCTGTTTTTT. Its translation: CASSLAQVAGELFF. The chain has TRBV27 and TRBJ2-2, with D tentatively TRBD1 (5 bases). Germline assignment: CDR1 MNHEY and CDR2 SMNVEV (reference sequence). This CDR3 comprises 14 residues. The germline V and J ends were trimmed by 2 bases and 6 bases, with 10 bases remaining between them.

This chain uses TRBV30 with TRBJ1-5; no firm D call. The length of the CDR3 is 12 residues. Germline lookup yields CDR1 GTSNPN and CDR2 SVGIG (reference sequence). V dropped 0 bases and J dropped 7 bases, with 7 bases sitting between them. The DNA for the CDR3 is TGTGCCTGGAGTGTACAGAAACAGCCCCAGCATTTT. This translates into CAWSVQKQPQHF.

Worth noting for this clone: The sample contains more than one DNA sequence encoding this CDR3. V usage is TRBV10-2 and J usage is TRBJ1-1; D is unclear. This CDR3 comprises 10 residues. CDR1 is WSHSY and CDR2 is SAAADI in the germline V gene. The V and J ends lost 6 bases and 1 base respectively, with 0 bases between them. CDR3 amino acids: CASRNTEAFF. The CDR3 DNA reads TGCGCCAGCAGGAACACTGAAGCTTTCTTT.

Of note for this clone: Other DNA sequences in this specimen translate into the identical CDR3. The chain couples TRBV19 to TRBJ1-3; no firm D call. This CDR3 is 14 amino acids long. The germline V gene has CDR1 LNHDA and CDR2 SQIVND (reference sequence). Trimming took 0 bases from V and 1 from J, leaving 4 bases between them. In DNA, the CDR3 is TGTGCCAGTAGTATAGAGGCGTCTGGAAACACCATATATTTT. Encoded protein: CASSIEASGNTIYF. Based on the CDR3 plus reference TRBV19 and TRBJ1-3, the full variable domain is DGGITQSPKYLFRKEGQNVTLSCEQNLNHDAMYWYRQDPGQGLRLIYYSQIVNDFQKGDIAEGYSVSREKKESFPLTVTSAQKNPTAFYLCASSIEASGNTIYFGEGSWLTVV.

This clone occurred a few times. This chain uses TRBV4-1 with TRBJ1-5, with D unclear. V gave up 4 bases and J gave up 0 bases, with 13 bases separating them. This CDR3 has 16 amino acids. In germline, CDR1 is MGHRA, CDR2 YSYEKL. This CDR3 reads CASSRGAAISNQPQHF. The CDR3 nucleotides are TGCGCCAGCAGCCGCGGCGCGGCAATTAGCAATCAGCCCCAGCATTTT.

The V call is TRBV5-6, the J call TRBJ1-2; a possible D gene is TRBD1 (5 bases). This CDR3 contains 16 residues. V lost 4 bases and J 2 bases, leaving 18 bases between the germline ends. Germline loops: CDR1 SGHDT, CDR2 YYEEEE. The CDR3: CASSQLGMGPNYGYTF. For the CDR3, the DNA is TGTGCCAGCAGCCAGCTCGGGATGGGACCGAACTATGGCTACACCTTC. The variable domain in full, with the rest retrieved from reference TRBV5-6 and TRBJ1-2, is DAGVTQSPTHLIKTRGQQVTLRCSPKSGHDTVSWYQQALGQGPQFIFQYYEEEERQRGNFPDRFSGHQFPNYSSELNVNALLLGDSALYLCASSQLGMGPNYGYTFGSGTRLTVV.

This clone has just one count. The genes are TRBV11-2 and TRBJ2-1; 9 bases are a match to TRBD1. Germline V CDR1 and CDR2: SGHAT, FQNNGV. V shed 4 bases, J shed 4 bases, and the junction held 8 bases outside the gene matches. This CDR3 region has 16 residues. The CDR3 sequence is CASSSMTGGEYNEQFF. As DNA, the CDR3 is TGTGCCAGCAGCTCGATGACAGGGGGAGAGTACAATGAGCAGTTCTTC. The entire variable domain, with the rest obtained from reference TRBV11-2 and TRBJ2-1, is as follows: EAGVAQSPRYKIIEKRQSVAFWCNPISGHATLYWYQQILGQGPKLLIQFQNNGVVDDSQLPKDRFSAERLKGVDSTLKIQPAKLEDSAVYLCASSSMTGGEYNEQFFGPGTRLTVL.